This TCR beta chain came from a study of T cell responses to AZD1222 COVID-19 vaccine. This clone was seen a single time. Its target is unknown. The CDR3 covers 17 residues. The V end was cut by 2 bases, the J end by 0 bases, with 14 bases between. Germline V gene sequence: CDR1 SGHAT, CDR2 FQNNGV. Study-level results: No repertoire was sampled before or during the peak T cell response, only after it. Recipients of AZD1222 seropositive at baseline numbered only five or six.

This table comes from immunoSEQ multiplex PCR, and its TCRdb copy is limited to in-frame clones, with some not included. The sample yields fewer than 110,000 clones, approximately 90% seen once. The chain is built from TRBV11-2 and TRBJ1-3; D call uncertain. The specimen comprised peripheral blood, sampled 28 days after the second AZD1222 dose. The receptor was isolated from an adult who received the AZD1222 COVID-19 vaccine. As DNA, the CDR3 is TGTGCCAGCAGCTTAAAGGACGCCCTCTACTCTGGAAACACCATATATTTT. Encoded protein: CASSLKDALYSGNTIYF.